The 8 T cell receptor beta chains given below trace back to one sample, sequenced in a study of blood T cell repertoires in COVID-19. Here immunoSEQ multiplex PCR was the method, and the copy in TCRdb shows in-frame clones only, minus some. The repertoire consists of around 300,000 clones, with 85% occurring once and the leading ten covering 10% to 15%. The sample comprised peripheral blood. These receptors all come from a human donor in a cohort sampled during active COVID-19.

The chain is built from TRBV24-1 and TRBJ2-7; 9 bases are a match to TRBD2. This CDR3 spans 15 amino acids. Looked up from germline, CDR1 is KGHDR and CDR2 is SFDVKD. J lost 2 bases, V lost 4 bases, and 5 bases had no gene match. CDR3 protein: CATSDPAGGAYEQYF. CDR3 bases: TGTGCCACCAGTGACCCAGCGGGAGGAGCCTACGAGCAGTACTTC.

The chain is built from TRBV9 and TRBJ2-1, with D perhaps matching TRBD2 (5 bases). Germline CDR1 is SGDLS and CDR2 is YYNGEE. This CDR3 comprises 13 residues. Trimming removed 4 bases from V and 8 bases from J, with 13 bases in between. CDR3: CASSKLVFDEQFF. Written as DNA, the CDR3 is TGTGCCAGCAGCAAACTAGTATTCGATGAGCAGTTCTTC.

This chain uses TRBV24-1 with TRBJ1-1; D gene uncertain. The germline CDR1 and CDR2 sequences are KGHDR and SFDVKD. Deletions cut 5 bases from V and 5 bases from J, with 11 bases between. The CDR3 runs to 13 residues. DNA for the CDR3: TGTGCCACCAGTGTCAGCGGGCGGACTGAAGCTTTCTTT. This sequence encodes CATSVSGRTEAFF.

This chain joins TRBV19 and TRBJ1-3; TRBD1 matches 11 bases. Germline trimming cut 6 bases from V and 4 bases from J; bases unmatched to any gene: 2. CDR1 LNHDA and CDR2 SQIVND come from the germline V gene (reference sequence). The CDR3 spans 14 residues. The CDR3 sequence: CASRDRGPGNTIYF. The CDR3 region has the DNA TGTGCCAGTAGGGACAGGGGGCCAGGAAACACCATATATTTT.

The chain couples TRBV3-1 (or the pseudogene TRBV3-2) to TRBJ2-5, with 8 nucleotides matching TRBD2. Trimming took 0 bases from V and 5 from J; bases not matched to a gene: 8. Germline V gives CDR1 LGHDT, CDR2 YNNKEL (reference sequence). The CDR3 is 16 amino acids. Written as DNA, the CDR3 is TGTGCCAGCAGCCAAGATCTAGCGGGCGGTTGGGAGACCCAGTACTTC. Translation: CASSQDLAGGWETQYF.

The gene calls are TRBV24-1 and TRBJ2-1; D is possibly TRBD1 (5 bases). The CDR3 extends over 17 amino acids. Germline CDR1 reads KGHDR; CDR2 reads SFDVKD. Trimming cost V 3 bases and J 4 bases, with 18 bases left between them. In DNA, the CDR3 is TGTGCCACCAGTGATCACTCAGGGCAGGGAAGGTACAATGAGCAGTTCTTC. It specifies CATSDHSGQGRYNEQFF.

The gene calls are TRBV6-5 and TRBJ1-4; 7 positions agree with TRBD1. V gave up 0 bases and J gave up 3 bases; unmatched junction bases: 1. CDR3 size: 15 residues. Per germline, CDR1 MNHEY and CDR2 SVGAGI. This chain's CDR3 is CASSYSDRSNEKLFF. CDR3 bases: TGTGCCAGCAGTTACTCGGACAGGTCTAATGAAAAACTGTTTTTT.

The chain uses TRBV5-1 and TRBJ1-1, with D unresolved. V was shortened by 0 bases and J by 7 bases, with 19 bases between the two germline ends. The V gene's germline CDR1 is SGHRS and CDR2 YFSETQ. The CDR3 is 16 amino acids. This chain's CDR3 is CASSLGPPSVTGEAFF. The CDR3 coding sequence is TGCGCCAGCAGCTTGGGACCTCCTTCCGTAACGGGTGAAGCTTTCTTT. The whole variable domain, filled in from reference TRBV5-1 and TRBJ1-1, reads KAGVTQTPRYLIKTRGQQVTLSCSPISGHRSVSWYQQTPGQGLQFLFEYFSETQRNKGNFPGRFSGRQFSNSRSEMNVSTLELGDSALYLCASSLGPPSVTGEAFFGQGTRLTVV.